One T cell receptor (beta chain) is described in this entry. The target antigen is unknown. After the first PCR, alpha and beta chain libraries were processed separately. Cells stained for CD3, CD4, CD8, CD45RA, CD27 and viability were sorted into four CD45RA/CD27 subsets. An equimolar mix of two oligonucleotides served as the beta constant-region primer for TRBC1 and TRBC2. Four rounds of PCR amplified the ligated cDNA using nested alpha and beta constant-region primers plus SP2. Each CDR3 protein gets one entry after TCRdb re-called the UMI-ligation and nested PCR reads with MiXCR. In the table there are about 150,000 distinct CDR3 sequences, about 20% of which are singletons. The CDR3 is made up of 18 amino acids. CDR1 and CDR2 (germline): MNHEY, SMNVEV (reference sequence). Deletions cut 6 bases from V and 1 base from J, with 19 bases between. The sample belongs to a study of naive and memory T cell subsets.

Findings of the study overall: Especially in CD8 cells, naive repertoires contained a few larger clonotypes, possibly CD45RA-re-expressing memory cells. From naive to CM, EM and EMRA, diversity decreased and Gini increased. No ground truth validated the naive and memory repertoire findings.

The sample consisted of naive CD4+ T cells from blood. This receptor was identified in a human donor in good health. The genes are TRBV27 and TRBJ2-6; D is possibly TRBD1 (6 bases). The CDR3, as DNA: TGTGCCAGCAGACCCATACAGGGATATCCTTCTGGGGCCAACGTCCTGACTTTC. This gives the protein CASRPIQGYPSGANVLTF.